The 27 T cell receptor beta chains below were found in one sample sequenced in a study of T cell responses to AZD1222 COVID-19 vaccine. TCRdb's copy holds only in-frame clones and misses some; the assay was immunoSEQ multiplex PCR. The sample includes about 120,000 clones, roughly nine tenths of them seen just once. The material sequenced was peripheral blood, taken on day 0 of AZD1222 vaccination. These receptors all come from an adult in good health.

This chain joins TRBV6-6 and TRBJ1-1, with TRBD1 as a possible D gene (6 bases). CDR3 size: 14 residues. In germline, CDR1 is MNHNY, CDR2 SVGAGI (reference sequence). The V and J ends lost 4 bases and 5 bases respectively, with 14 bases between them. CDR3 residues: CASSSTGLLTEAFF. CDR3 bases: TGTGCCAGCAGTTCAACAGGGTTGTTGACTGAAGCTTTCTTT.

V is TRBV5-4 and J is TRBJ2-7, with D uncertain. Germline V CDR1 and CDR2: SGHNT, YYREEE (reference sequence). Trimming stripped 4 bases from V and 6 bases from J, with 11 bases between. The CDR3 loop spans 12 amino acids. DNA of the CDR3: TGTGCCAGCAGCCATACATTGGGCGAGCAGTACTTC. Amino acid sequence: CASSHTLGEQYF.

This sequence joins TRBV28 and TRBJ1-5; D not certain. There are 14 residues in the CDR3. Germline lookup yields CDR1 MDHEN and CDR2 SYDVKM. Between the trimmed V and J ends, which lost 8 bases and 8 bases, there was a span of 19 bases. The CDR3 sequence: CASRRAAAGEPQHF. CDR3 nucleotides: TGTGCCAGCCGAAGGGCTGCAGCGGGAGAGCCCCAGCATTTT.

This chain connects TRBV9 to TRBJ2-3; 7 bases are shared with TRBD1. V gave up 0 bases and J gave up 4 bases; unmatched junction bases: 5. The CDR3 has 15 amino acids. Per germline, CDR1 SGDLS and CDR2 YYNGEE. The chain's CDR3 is CASSVEGAEADTQYF. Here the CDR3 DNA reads TGTGCCAGCAGCGTAGAGGGGGCCGAAGCAGATACGCAGTATTTT.

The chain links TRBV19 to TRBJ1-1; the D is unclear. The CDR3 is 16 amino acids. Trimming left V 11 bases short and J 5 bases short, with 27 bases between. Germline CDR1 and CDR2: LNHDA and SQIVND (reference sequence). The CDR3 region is CASRPRGSYNGTEAFF. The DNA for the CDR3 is TGTGCCTCTCGCCCGCGGGGTTCATACAACGGTACTGAAGCTTTCTTT.

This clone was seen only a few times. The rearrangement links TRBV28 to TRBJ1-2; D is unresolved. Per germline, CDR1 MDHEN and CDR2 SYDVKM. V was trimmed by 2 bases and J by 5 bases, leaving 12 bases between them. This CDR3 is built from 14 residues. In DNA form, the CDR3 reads TGTGCCAGCAGTTTAAGGACCTTCGATTATGGCTACACCTTC. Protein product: CASSLRTFDYGYTF.

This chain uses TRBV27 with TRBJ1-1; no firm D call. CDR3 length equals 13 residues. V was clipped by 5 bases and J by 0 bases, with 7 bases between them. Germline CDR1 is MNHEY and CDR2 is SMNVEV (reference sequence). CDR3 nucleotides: TGTGCCAGCAGTATTTACGTGAACACTGAAGCTTTCTTT. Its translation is CASSIYVNTEAFF.

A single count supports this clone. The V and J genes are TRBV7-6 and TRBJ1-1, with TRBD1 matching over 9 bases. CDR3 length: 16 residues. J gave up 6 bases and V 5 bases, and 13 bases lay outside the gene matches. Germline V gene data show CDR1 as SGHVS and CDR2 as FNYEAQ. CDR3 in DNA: TGTGCCAGCAGCACGGGACAGGGTCGTGCGGGGCCTGAAGCTTTCTTT. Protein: CASSTGQGRAGPEAFF.

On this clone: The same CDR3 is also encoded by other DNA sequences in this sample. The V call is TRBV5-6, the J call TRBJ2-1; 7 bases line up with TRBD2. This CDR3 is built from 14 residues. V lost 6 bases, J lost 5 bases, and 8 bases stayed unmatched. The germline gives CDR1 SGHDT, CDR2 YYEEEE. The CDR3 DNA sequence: TGTGCCAGCACTCGGGGAGGGGCGGACAATGAGCAGTTCTTC. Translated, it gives CASTRGGADNEQFF.

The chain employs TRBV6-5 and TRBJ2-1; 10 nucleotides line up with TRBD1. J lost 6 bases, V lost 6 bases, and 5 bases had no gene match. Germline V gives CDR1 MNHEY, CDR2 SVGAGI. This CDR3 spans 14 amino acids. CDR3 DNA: TGTGCCAGCAGCAGACAGGGGGCAATCAATGAGCAGTTCTTC. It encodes CASSRQGAINEQFF.

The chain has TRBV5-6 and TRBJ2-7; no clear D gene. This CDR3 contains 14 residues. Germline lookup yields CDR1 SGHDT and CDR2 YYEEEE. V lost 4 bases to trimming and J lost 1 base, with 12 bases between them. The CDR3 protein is CASSPLGSSYEQYF. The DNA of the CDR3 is TGTGCCAGCAGCCCCTTGGGCTCGTCCTACGAGCAGTACTTC.

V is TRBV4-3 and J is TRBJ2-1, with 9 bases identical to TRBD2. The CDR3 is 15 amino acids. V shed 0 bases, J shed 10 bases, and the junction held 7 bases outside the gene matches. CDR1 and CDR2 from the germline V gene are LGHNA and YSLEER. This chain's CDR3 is CASSQEPGLAGEQFF. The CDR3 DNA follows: TGCGCCAGCAGCCAAGAACCGGGACTAGCTGGGGAGCAGTTCTTC.

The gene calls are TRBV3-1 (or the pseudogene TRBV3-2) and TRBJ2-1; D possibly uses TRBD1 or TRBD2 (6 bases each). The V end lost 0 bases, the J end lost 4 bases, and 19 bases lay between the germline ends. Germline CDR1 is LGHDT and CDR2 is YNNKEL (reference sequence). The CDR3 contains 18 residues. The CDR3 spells CASSQDDLSGGGYNEQFF. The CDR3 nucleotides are TGTGCCAGCAGCCAAGATGATCTGAGTGGAGGGGGGTACAATGAGCAGTTCTTC.

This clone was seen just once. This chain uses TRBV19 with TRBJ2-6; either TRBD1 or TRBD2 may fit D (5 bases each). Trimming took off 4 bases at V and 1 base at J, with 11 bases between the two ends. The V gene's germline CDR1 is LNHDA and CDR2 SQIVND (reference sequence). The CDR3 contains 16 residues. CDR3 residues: CASSNVRGSGANVLTF. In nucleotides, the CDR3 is TGTGCCAGTAGTAATGTGAGGGGATCTGGGGCCAACGTCCTGACTTTC.

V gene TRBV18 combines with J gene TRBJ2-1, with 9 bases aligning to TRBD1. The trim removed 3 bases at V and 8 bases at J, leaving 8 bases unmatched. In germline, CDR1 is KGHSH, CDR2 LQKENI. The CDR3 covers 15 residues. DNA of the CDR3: TGTGCCAGCTCACCCTTGGGACAGGGAATCGATGAGCAGTTCTTC. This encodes CASSPLGQGIDEQFF. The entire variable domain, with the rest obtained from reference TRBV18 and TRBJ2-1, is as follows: NAGVMQNPRHLVRRRGQEARLRCSPMKGHSHVYWYRQLPEEGLKFMVYLQKENIIDESGMPKERFSAEFPKEGPSILRIQQVVRGDSAAYFCASSPLGQGIDEQFFGPGTRLTVL.

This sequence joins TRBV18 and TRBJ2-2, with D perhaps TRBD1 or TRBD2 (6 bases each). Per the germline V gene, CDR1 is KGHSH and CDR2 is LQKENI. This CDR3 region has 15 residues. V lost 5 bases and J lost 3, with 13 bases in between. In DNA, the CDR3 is TGTGCCAGCTCAGTGCGGGACATCGACACCGGGGAGCTGTTTTTT. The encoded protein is CASSVRDIDTGELFF. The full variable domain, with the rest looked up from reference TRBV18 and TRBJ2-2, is NAGVMQNPRHLVRRRGQEARLRCSPMKGHSHVYWYRQLPEEGLKFMVYLQKENIIDESGMPKERFSAEFPKEGPSILRIQQVVRGDSAAYFCASSVRDIDTGELFFGEGSRLTVL.

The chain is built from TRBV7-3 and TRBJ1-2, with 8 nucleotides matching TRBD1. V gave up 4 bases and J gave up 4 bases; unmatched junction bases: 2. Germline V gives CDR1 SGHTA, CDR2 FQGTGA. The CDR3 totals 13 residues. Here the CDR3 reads CASSSDRGYGYTF. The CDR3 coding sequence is TGTGCCAGCAGCTCAGACAGGGGCTATGGCTACACCTTC.

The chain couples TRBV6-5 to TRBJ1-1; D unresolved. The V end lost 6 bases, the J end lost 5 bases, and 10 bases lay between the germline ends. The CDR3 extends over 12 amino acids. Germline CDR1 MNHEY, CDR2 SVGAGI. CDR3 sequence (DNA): TGTGCCAGCAGCACGGTGGGGACTGAAGCTTTCTTT. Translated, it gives CASSTVGTEAFF.

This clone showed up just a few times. As DNA, the CDR3 is TGCGCCAGCAGCCGGGCACAGGGTAGCGGAGAAAAACTGTTTTTT. It codes for CASSRAQGSGEKLFF. The gene calls are TRBV5-1 and TRBJ1-4; D perhaps matches TRBD1 (6 bases). V gave up 4 bases and J gave up 8 bases, with 18 bases separating them. The CDR3 is made up of 15 amino acids. CDR1 and CDR2 (germline): SGHRS, YFSETQ.

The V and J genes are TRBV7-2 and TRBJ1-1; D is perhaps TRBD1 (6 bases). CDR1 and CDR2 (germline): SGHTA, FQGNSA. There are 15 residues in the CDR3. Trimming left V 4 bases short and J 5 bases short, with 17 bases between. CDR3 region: CASSSLDRKKTEAFF. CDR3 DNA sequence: TGTGCCAGCAGCTCCCTCGACAGGAAAAAAACTGAAGCTTTCTTT.

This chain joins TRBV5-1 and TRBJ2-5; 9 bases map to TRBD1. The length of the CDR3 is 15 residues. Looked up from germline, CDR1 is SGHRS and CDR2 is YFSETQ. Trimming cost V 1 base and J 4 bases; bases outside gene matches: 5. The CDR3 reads CASSLRQGGGETQYF. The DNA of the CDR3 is TGCGCCAGCAGCTTGAGACAGGGGGGCGGAGAGACCCAGTACTTC. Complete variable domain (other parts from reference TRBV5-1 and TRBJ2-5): KAGVTQTPRYLIKTRGQQVTLSCSPISGHRSVSWYQQTPGQGLQFLFEYFSETQRNKGNFPGRFSGRQFSNSRSEMNVSTLELGDSALYLCASSLRQGGGETQYFGPGTRLLVL.

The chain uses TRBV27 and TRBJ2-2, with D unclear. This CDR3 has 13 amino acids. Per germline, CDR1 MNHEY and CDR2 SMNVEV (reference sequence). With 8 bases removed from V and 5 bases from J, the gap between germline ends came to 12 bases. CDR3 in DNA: TGTGCCAGCCAACCTTCAGGTACCGGGGAGCTGTTTTTT. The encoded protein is CASQPSGTGELFF.

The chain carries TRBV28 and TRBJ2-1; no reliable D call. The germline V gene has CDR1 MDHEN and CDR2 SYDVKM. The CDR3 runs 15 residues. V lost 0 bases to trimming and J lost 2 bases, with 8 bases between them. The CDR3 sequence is CASSLWQEAYNEQFF. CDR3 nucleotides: TGTGCCAGCAGTTTATGGCAGGAAGCCTACAATGAGCAGTTCTTC.

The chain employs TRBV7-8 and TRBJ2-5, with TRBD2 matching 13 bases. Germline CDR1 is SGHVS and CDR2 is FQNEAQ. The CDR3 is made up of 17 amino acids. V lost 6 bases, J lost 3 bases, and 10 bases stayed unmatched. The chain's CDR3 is CASRKNPGLAGKETQYF. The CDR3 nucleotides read TGTGCCAGCAGGAAAAATCCGGGACTAGCGGGGAAAGAGACCCAGTACTTC.

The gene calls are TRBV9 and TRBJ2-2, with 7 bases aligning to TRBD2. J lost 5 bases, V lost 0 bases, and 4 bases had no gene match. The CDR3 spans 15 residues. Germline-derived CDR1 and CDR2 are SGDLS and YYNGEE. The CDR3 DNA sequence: TGTGCCAGCAGCGTAGGAGGCGGGGGTACCGGGGAGCTGTTTTTT. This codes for CASSVGGGGTGELFF.

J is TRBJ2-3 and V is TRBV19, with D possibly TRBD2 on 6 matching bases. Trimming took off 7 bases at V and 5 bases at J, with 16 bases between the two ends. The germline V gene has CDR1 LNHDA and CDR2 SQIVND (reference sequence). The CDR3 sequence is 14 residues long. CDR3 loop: CASKMRGKVDTQYF. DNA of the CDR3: TGTGCCAGTAAAATGCGGGGTAAAGTAGATACGCAGTATTTT.

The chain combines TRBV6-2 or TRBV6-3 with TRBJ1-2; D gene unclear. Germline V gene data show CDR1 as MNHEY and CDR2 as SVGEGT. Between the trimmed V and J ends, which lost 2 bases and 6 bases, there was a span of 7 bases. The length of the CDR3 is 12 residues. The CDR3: CASSYPANGYTF. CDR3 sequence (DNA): TGTGCCAGCAGTTACCCCGCGAATGGCTACACCTTC.